This TCR beta chain was identified in a study of T cells in Graves' hyperthyroidism and ophthalmopathy. It was RNA transcripts that yielded the amplified TCR beta CDR3 regions. The primer set for the first-round RT-PCR of the TCR CDR3 was HTBI. Each CDR3 protein is one row after TCRdb ran MiXCR on the multiplex PCR reads. The sample holds approximately 640,000 distinct CDR3 sequences, roughly 17% seen once. Patients were excluded for uncontrolled infection, other autoimmune disease, pregnancy or lactation. This clonotype was found many times. The V end was cut by 3 bases, the J end by 5 bases, with 14 bases between. This CDR3 has 15 residues.

This sequence originates from a man between 45 and 60 years old with Graves' hyperthyroidism. Specimen: blood. The V and J genes are TRBV12-3 or TRBV12-4 and TRBJ2-1; the D gene is possibly TRBD2 (5 bases). The CDR3 bases are TGTGCCAGCAGTTTCACCGGGGTCGGGAACAATGAGCAGTTCTTC. Residues: CASSFTGVGNNEQFF.